The entry that follows covers one TCR beta chain sequence. Participants were aged about 18 to 100 years, lived in 20 to 25 US areas, and enrolled virtually. This sample is drawn from a study of blood T cell repertoires in COVID-19. Study background: Both acute and convalescent COVID-19 samples were obtained from the United States, Italy and Spain.

CDR1 SGHDT and CDR2 YYEEEE come from the germline V gene. V lost 3 bases and J lost 5; bases outside the gene matches: 7. This CDR3 spans 15 amino acids. Some clones are missing from TCRdb's copy, which holds only in-frame ones; the method was immunoSEQ multiplex PCR. The sample lists about 200,000 clones, about 85% seen once, with more than 2% in the top ten. This receptor was taken from a woman aged 25 to 39 who had recovered from COVID-19. The sequenced sample consisted of PBMCs or T cells enriched from blood (not recorded which). The chain couples TRBV5-6 to TRBJ1-5; 8 bases map to TRBD1. Written as DNA, the CDR3 is TGTGCCAGCAGCTCCGGGACAGGATCCTATCAGCCCCAGCATTTT. Translation gives CASSSGTGSYQPQHF.